This TCR beta chain was captured by sequencing in a study of blood T cell repertoires in COVID-19. Study at large: There were acute and convalescent COVID-19 samples, and they came from the United States, Italy and Spain. The cDNA or gDNA used as material had been derived from T cells, B-cell-depleted T cells, or PBMCs.

CDR1 KGHSH and CDR2 LQKENI come from the germline V gene. V lost 0 bases, J lost 7 bases, and 7 bases lay in between. This CDR3 contains 13 residues. In the source study's methods: The assay estimated nucleated cells by amplifying reference gene primers. The table came from immunoSEQ multiplex PCR; TCRdb's copy has only in-frame clones and leaves some out. The V and J calls and clone size come from that table; D and trimming were worked out from the DNA. Of some 62,000 clones in the sample, 88% were seen once. The chain has TRBV18 and TRBJ2-1; D gene ambiguous. The source of this sequence is a human donor in a cohort sampled during active COVID-19. Sequenced input: peripheral blood. This CDR3 reads CASSPPSLNEQFF. The CDR3 DNA reads as TGTGCCAGCTCACCACCAAGTCTAAATGAGCAGTTCTTC.